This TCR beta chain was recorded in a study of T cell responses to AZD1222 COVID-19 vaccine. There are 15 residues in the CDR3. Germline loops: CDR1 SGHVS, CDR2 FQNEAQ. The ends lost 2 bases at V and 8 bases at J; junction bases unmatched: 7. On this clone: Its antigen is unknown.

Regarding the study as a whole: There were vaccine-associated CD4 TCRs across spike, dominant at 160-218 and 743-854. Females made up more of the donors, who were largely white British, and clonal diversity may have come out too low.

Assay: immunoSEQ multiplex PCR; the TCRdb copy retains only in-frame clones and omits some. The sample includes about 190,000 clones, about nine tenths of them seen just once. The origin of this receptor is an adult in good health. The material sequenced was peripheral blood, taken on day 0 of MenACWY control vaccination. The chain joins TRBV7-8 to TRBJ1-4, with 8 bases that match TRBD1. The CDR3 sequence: CASSLLTGEGEKLFF. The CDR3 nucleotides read TGTGCCAGCAGCTTATTGACAGGGGAAGGAGAAAAACTGTTTTTT. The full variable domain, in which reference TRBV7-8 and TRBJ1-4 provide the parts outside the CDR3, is GAGVSQSPRYKVAKRGQDVALRCDPISGHVSLFWYQQALGQGPEFLTYFQNEAQLDKSGLPSDRFFAERPEGSVSTLKIQRTQQEDSAVYLCASSLLTGEGEKLFFGSGTQLSVL.